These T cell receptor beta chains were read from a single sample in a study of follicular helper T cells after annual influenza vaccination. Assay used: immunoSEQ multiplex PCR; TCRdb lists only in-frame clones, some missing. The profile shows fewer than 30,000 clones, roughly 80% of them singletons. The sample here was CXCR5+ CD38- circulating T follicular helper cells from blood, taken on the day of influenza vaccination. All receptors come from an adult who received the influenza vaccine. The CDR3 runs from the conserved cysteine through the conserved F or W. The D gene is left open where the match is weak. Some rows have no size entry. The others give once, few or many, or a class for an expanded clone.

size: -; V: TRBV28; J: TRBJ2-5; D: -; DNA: TGTGCCAGCAGTTCTCTAAGGAGCGTAGAGACCCAGTACTTC; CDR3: CASSSLRSVETQYF
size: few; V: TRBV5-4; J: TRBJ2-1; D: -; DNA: TGTGCCAGCAGCTTGATGCGTTCCTACAATGAGCAGTTCTTC; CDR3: CASSLMRSYNEQFF
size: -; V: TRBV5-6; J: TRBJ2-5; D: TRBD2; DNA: TGTGCCAGCAGCTCGACTAGCGGGGGGGGCTTACAAGAGACCCAGTACTTC; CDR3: CASSSTSGGGLQETQYF
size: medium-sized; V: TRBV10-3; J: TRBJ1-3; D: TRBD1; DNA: TGTGCCATCGAGAAGGAGGGACAGTTTTTCTCTGGAAACACCATATATTTT; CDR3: CAIEKEGQFFSGNTIYF
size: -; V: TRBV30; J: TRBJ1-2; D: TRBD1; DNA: TGTGCCTGGAGTGTAGCAAGGACAGGGGGAATTCACTATGGCTACACCTTC; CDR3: CAWSVARTGGIHYGYTF
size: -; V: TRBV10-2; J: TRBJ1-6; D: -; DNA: TGCGCCAGCAGTGAGACTGTTTATAATTCACCCCTCCACTTT; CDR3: CASSETVYNSPLHF
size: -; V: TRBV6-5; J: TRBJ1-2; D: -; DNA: TGTGCCAGCAGTGAAGCTAGCGGCTATGGCTACACCTTC; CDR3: CASSEASGYGYTF
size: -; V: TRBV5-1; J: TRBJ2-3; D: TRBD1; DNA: TGCGCCAGCAGCTTGGCCGGGACAGAATCGGCTACGCAGTATTTT; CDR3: CASSLAGTESATQYF
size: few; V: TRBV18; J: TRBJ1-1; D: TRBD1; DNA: TGTGCCAGCTCACGCGACAGGGACACTGAAGCTTTCTTT; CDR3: CASSRDRDTEAFF
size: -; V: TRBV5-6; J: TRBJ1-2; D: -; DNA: TGTGCCAGCAGCTTCACAGGGTTTATATCCTATGGCTACACCTTC; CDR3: CASSFTGFISYGYTF
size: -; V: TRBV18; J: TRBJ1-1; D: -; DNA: TGTGCCAGCGCAACCAGACGGGGAACGGACGCCAACACTGAAGCTTTCTTT; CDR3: CASATRRGTDANTEAFF
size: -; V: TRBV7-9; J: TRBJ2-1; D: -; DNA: TGTGCCAGCAGCTTGACTAGCTCCTACAATGAGCAGTTCTTC; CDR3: CASSLTSSYNEQFF
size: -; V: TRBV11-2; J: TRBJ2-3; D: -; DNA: TGTGCCAGCAGCATTGGACAGACCACAGATACGCAGTATTTT; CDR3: CASSIGQTTDTQYF
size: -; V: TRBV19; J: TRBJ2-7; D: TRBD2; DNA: TGTGCCAGTAGTATTAGCCTAGCGGAGCCCTACGAGCAGTACTTC; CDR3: CASSISLAEPYEQYF
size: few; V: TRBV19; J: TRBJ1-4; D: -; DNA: TGTGCCAGTAGTGGACGGTCGACAGGCTCAAATGAAAAACTGTTTTTT; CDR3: CASSGRSTGSNEKLFF
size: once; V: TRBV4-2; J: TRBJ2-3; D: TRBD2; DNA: TGTGCCAGCAGCCAAGAGACTAGCGGGGGGGCTCTCGATACGCAGTATTTT; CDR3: CASSQETSGGALDTQYF
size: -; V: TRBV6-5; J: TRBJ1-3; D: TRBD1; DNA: TGTGCCAGCAGAAAAGGGGGCACTGGAAACACCATATATTTT; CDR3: CASRKGGTGNTIYF
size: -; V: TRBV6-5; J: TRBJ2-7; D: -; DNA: TGTGCCAGCAGCACTATAAATTCCATCTACGAGCAGTACTTC; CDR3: CASSTINSIYEQYF
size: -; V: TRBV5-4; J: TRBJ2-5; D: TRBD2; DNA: TGTGCCAGCAGCTCCGGGACTAGCCGGGTCCAAGAGACCCAGTACTTC; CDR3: CASSSGTSRVQETQYF
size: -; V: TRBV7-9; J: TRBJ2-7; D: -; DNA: TGTGCCAGCAGCTCGGCCCTGGGGGCGAGCTCCTACGAGCAGTACTTC; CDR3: CASSSALGASSYEQYF
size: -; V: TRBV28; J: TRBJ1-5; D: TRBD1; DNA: TGTGCCAGCAGTCAAGGGGGCCTTTCTCAGCCCCAGCATTTT; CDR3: CASSQGGLSQPQHF
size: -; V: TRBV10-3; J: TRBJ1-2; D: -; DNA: TGTGCCATCAGTGAGAATGTAGGGGATGGCTACACCTTC; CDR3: CAISENVGDGYTF
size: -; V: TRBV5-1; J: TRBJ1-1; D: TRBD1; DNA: TGCGCCAGCAGAAGAGGACAGGCTGATGACACTGAAGCTTTCTTT; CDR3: CASRRGQADDTEAFF
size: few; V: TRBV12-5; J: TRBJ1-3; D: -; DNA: TGTGCTAGTGGTTTTGGCCTCAGGGCAGGTGGAAACACCATATATTTT; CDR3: CASGFGLRAGGNTIYF
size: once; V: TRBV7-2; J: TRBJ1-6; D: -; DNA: TGTGCCAGCAGCCCAAGCCAATATTCACCCCTCCACTTT; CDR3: CASSPSQYSPLHF
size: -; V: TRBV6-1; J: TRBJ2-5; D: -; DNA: TGTGCCAGCAGTCCTAGTGGGCGGGAAGAGACCCAGTACTTC; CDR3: CASSPSGREETQYF
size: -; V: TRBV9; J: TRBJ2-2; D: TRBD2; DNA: TGTGCCAGCAGCGTAGAAGTGGCGGGAGAAACCGGGGAGCTGTTTTTT; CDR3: CASSVEVAGETGELFF
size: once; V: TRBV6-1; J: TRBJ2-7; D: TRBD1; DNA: TGTGCCAGCAGTGGACAGGGAACGGACGAGCAGTACTTC; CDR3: CASSGQGTDEQYF
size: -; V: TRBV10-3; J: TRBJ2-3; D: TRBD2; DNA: TGTGCCATCAGTGAGACCTCTAGCGGGAGGGAAACAGATACGCAGTATTTT; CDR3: CAISETSSGRETDTQYF
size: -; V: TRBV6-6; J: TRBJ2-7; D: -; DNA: TGTGCCAGCAGGGGCGGGGGCGCGACCTACGAGCAGTACTTC; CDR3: CASRGGGATYEQYF
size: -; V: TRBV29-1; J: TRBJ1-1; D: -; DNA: TGCAGCGTAAGTAGGCCGCGGGACACTGAAGCTTTCTTT; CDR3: CSVSRPRDTEAFF
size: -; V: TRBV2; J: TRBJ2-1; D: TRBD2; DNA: TGTGCCAGCAGTGCAAGCGGGGGCCATGAGCAGTTCTTC; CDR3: CASSASGGHEQFF
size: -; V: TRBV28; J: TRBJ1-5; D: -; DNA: TGTGCCAGCAGTTTAGCCAGGGTTAGCAATCAGCCCCAGCATTTT; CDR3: CASSLARVSNQPQHF
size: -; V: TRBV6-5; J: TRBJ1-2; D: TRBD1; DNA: TGTGCCAGCAGTTACAGGGGGCTGAGAGGCTACACCTTC; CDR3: CASSYRGLRGYTF
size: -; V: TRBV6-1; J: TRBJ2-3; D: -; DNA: TGTGCCAGCAGTGAAGGGAGGGGATCAGATACGCAGTATTTT; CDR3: CASSEGRGSDTQYF
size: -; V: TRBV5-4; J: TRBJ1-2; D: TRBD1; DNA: TGTGCCAGCAGCCCCCGACAGGGGCCTAACTATGGCTACACCTTC; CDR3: CASSPRQGPNYGYTF
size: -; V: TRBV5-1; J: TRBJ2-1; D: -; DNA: TGCGCCAGCAGCTTGGCCAGTTTCTCCGATGAGCAGTTCTTC; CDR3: CASSLASFSDEQFF
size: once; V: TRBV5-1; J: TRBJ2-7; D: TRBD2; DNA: TGCGCCAGCAGCTTGGGGATTAGCGGGTTTTCCTACGAGCAGTACTTC; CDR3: CASSLGISGFSYEQYF
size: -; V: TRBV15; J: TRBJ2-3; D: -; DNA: TGTGCCACCAGCAGAGATGAGGGTTGGGGAACAGATACGCAGTATTTT; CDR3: CATSRDEGWGTDTQYF
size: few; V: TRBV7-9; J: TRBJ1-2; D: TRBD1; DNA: TGTGCCAGCAGCTGGGGACAGAACTATGGCTACACCTTC; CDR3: CASSWGQNYGYTF
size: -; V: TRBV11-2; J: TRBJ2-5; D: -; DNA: TGTGCCAGCAGCCCCACGGGTCAGGAGGGGGAGACCCAGTACTTC; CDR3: CASSPTGQEGETQYF
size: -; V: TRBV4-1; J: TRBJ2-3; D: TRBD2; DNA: TGCGCCAGCAGCCGGTCCGGGACTACCACAGATACGCAGTATTTT; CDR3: CASSRSGTTTDTQYF
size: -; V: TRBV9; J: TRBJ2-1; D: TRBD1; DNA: TGTGCCAGCAGCGGTACAGGGGGTGAGCAGTTCTTC; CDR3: CASSGTGGEQFF
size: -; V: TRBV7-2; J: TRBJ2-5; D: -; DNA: TGTGCCAGCAGCTTAGACGCGTTGGCGAGGGAGACCCAGTACTTC; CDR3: CASSLDALARETQYF
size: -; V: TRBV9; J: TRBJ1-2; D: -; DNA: TGTGCCAGCAGCCTTGCCACAGGGCTCAATGGCTACACCTTC; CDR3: CASSLATGLNGYTF
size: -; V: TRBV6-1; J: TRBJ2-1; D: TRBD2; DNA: TGTGCCAGCACCTTCAAGACTAGCGGCAGTGGAGAGCAGTTCTTC; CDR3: CASTFKTSGSGEQFF
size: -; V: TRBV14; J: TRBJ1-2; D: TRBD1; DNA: TGTGCCAGCAGCCACGGGACAGGGCAAGGCTACACCTTC; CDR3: CASSHGTGQGYTF
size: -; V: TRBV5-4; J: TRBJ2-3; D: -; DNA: TGTGCCAGCAGCTTGGGTGGGCTTCGCACAGATACGCAGTATTTT; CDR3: CASSLGGLRTDTQYF
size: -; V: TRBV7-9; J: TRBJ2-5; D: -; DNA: TGTGCCAGCAGCTTAGGCGGGGTGAAGTATGAGACCCAGTACTTC; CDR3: CASSLGGVKYETQYF
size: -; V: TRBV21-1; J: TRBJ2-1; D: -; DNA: TGTGCCAGCAACACGACTTGCAATGAGCAGTTCTTC; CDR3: CASNTTCNEQFF